The T cell receptor beta chain under discussion was sequenced for a study of CD8+ T cells in alopecia areata. General study results and limits: Scalp sample data also include resident alphabeta T cells from normal skin. Against the mouse data, patients shared TCRs less clearly, possibly for HLA reasons. Lesional scalp, notably in alopecia totalis/universalis, had clonality above that of normal scalp.

The V end lost 5 bases, the J end lost 2 bases, and 10 bases lay between the germline ends. The CDR3 totals 13 residues. CDR1 MDHEN and CDR2 SYDVKM come from the germline V gene. RNA was extracted and reverse transcribed into cDNA as the sequencing template. Method: immunoSEQ multiplex PCR; TCRdb's copy keeps in-frame clones and lacks some. This sample has 95,000 to 150,000 clones, with 47% found just once. Comments on this clone: No antigen is known for it.

The study team obtained lesional scalp punch biopsies and peripheral blood from alopecia areata patients. The V and J genes are TRBV28 and TRBJ2-7; possibly TRBD1 for D (5 bases). The sample comprised NKG2D-low CD8+ T cells sorted from blood. This receptor was identified in a human donor with alopecia areata. The CDR3 is CASSAGYPYEQYF. The CDR3 DNA is TGTGCCAGCAGTGCAGGGTACCCCTACGAGCAGTACTTC.